The 20 T cell receptor beta chains listed next were all sequenced from one sample in a study of blood T cell repertoires in COVID-19. Clones were read by immunoSEQ multiplex PCR, and TCRdb kept only the in-frame ones, dropping some. The table shows approximately 170,000 clones, with about 81% occurring only once. Sequenced: PBMCs or T cells enriched from blood (not recorded which). Receptor source: a woman aged 30 to 39 who had recovered from COVID-19.

The rearrangement links TRBV25-1 to TRBJ1-3; tentatively, D is TRBD1 (5 bases). The germline CDR1 and CDR2 sequences are MGHDK and SYGVNS. V gave up 1 base and J gave up 2 bases, with 9 bases separating them. The CDR3 runs 15 residues. The CDR3 is CASSEFGGTGNTIYF. The DNA for the CDR3 is TGTGCCAGCAGTGAATTCGGGGGTACTGGAAACACCATATATTTT.

The chain has TRBV9 and TRBJ2-1, with 7 bases lining up with TRBD2. Trimming took 0 bases from V and 5 from J; bases not matched to a gene: 5. The germline gives CDR1 SGDLS, CDR2 YYNGEE. The CDR3 has 15 residues. The CDR3 loop is CASSVAVGGDNEQFF. The DNA of the CDR3 is TGTGCCAGCAGCGTAGCTGTTGGGGGGGACAATGAGCAGTTCTTC. Full variable domain (outside the CDR3, taken from reference TRBV9 and TRBJ2-1): DSGVTQTPKHLITATGQRVTLRCSPRSGDLSVYWYQQSLDQGLQFLIQYYNGEERAKGNILERFSAQQFPDLHSELNLSSLELGDSALYFCASSVAVGGDNEQFFGPGTRLTVL.

The chain employs TRBV19 and TRBJ1-2; 8 bases agree with TRBD1. The CDR3 totals 16 residues. The V gene's germline CDR1 is LNHDA and CDR2 SQIVND (reference sequence). The junction had 8 bases not matched to a gene; V was cut back by 3 bases and J by 2 bases. CDR3 protein: CASSMFRDRRNYGYTF. CDR3 nucleotide sequence: TGTGCCAGTAGTATGTTCCGGGACAGGAGAAACTATGGCTACACCTTC.

The V gene is TRBV21-1, the J gene TRBJ2-2; TRBD1 reflects the table's D call only, with no check against the DNA. TRBV21-1 corresponds to a pseudogene. This CDR3 comprises 16 residues. CDR3 DNA sequence: TGTGCCAGCAGCAAAGGGGTGGACAGGTTGACCGGGGAGCTGTTTTTT. It translates to CASSKGVDRLTGELFF.

The chain carries TRBV28 and TRBJ2-1; 11 positions match TRBD1. CDR3 length: 16 amino acids. V gave up 7 bases and J gave up 6 bases; unmatched junction bases: 11. Germline V gene lookup returns CDR1 MDHEN and CDR2 SYDVKM. CDR3 residues: CASTPRGTGGGNEQFF. For the CDR3, the DNA is TGTGCCAGCACCCCCCGGGGGACAGGGGGGGGCAATGAGCAGTTCTTC.

V is TRBV9 and J is TRBJ1-2; no clear D gene. This CDR3 has 15 amino acids. The V gene lost 4 bases and the J gene lost 8 bases, with 21 bases spanning the gap. Germline assignment: CDR1 SGDLS and CDR2 YYNGEE. The CDR3 DNA is TGTGCCAGCAGCAAATCCATGGAGGGCATCCCGGGCTACACCTTC. This gives the protein CASSKSMEGIPGYTF.

This chain joins TRBV29-1 and TRBJ1-2, with D possibly TRBD1 on 5 matching bases. The CDR3 covers 13 residues. V gave up 8 bases and J gave up 4 bases, with 17 bases separating them. Per the germline V gene, CDR1 is SQVTM and CDR2 is ANQGSEA. DNA of the CDR3: TGCAGCATAACTGGGGGAGGGTCCTATGGCTACACCTTC. Protein: CSITGGGSYGYTF.

This clone was observed once. The gene calls are TRBV9 and TRBJ1-1, with 11 positions matching TRBD1. Germline CDR1 and CDR2: SGDLS and YYNGEE. This CDR3 spans 14 amino acids. V was clipped by 3 bases and J by 5 bases; unmatched bases: 3. CDR3: CASSADRGRTEAFF. CDR3 DNA sequence: TGTGCCAGCAGCGCGGACAGGGGGCGTACTGAAGCTTTCTTT.

V usage is TRBV30 and J usage is TRBJ1-6, with a tentative D call TRBD1 (6 bases). The CDR3 loop spans 14 amino acids. V was shortened by 8 bases and J by 3 bases, with 14 bases between the two germline ends. Germline V gene sequence: CDR1 GTSNPN, CDR2 SVGIG (reference sequence). The CDR3 region has the DNA TGTGCCCTACAGGGACGGAACTATAATTCACCCCTCCACTTT. Amino acids: CALQGRNYNSPLHF.

The chain is built from TRBV18 and TRBJ1-2; D remains unclear. The germline gives CDR1 KGHSH, CDR2 LQKENI. CDR3 length: 14 amino acids. The ends were cut back, 0 bases at V and 4 bases at J, with 9 bases in the middle. CDR3 in amino acids: CASSPPSVPYGYTF. CDR3 coding DNA: TGTGCCAGCTCACCACCATCAGTCCCCTATGGCTACACCTTC.

This chain uses TRBV29-1 with TRBJ1-1, with 7 positions matching TRBD1. The germline V gene encodes CDR1 SQVTM and CDR2 ANQGSEA. The CDR3 has 13 residues. Trimming removed 3 bases from V and 8 bases from J; junction bases left unmatched: 9. CDR3 coding DNA: TGCAGCGTTGACCGTCCGGGACAGAAAGAAGCTTTCTTT. Encoded protein: CSVDRPGQKEAFF.

The chain has TRBV11-2 and TRBJ2-2, with a tentative D call TRBD1 (6 bases). CDR1 SGHAT and CDR2 FQNNGV come from the germline V gene. The germline V and J ends were trimmed by 6 bases and 1 base, with 18 bases remaining between them. The CDR3 has 17 residues. This chain's CDR3 is CASRGFRTVLNTGELFF. CDR3 DNA: TGTGCCAGCAGGGGTTTTCGGACAGTCCTGAACACCGGGGAGCTGTTTTTT.

This chain joins TRBV5-1 and TRBJ2-3; D remains unclear. Per germline, CDR1 SGHRS and CDR2 YFSETQ. The V end was cut by 1 base, the J end by 6 bases, with 15 bases between. There are 15 residues in the CDR3. CDR3 DNA sequence: TGCGCCAGCAGCTTGCAGGAATTAGGCCTGGATACGCAGTATTTT. Amino acid sequence: CASSLQELGLDTQYF.

This clone was observed a few times. The rearrangement uses TRBV20-1 and TRBJ2-2, with 7 bases matching TRBD2. This CDR3 has 14 residues. The J segment lost 6 bases and the V segment lost 3 bases, leaving 7 bases of the junction unmatched. Germline values: CDR1 DFQATT, CDR2 SNEGSKA (reference sequence). CDR3 in amino acids: CSASIGRSAGELFF. In DNA form, the CDR3 reads TGCAGTGCTAGTATCGGGAGGAGTGCCGGGGAGCTGTTTTTT.

V and J are TRBV5-1 and TRBJ2-5, with 9 bases that match TRBD1. Germline V gene sequence: CDR1 SGHRS, CDR2 YFSETQ. Trimming cost V 2 bases and J 5 bases; bases outside gene matches: 7. This CDR3 has 15 amino acids. The CDR3 sequence is CASSLQGAGGETQYF. CDR3 in DNA: TGCGCCAGCAGCTTACAGGGGGCAGGAGGGGAGACCCAGTACTTC.

This chain joins TRBV10-2 and TRBJ2-7; 8 bases match TRBD1. CDR1 and CDR2 from the germline V gene are WSHSY and SAAADI. The CDR3 spans 15 residues. V gave up 8 bases and J gave up 9 bases; unmatched junction bases: 18. CDR3 residues: CASQKDRGPGAAQYV. CDR3 sequence (DNA): TGCGCCAGCCAAAAAGACAGGGGTCCTGGAGCCGCGCAGTACGTC.

This chain's CDR3 is CASSARRGINNEQFF. DNA for the CDR3: TGCGCCAGCAGTGCGCGCAGGGGGATCAACAATGAGCAGTTCTTC. The V call is TRBV23-1, the J call TRBJ2-1, with 7 bases lining up with TRBD1. TRBV23-1 is flagged as an ORF with uncertain function. The length of the CDR3 is 15 residues. Trimming cost V 5 bases and J 5 bases; bases outside gene matches: 9.

V usage is TRBV11-3 and J usage is TRBJ1-6, with D unclear. Trimming took 2 bases from V and 10 from J, leaving 9 bases between them. The CDR3 extends over 13 amino acids. Germline values: CDR1 SGHNT, CDR2 YENEEA. The CDR3 DNA reads as TGTGCCAGCAGCTTAAGGCGCGGCTCACCCCTCCACTTT. Translating gives CASSLRRGSPLHF.

As to this clone: The sample carries other DNA sequences with the same CDR3. This rearrangement joins TRBV27 to TRBJ1-5, with TRBD1 matching 8 bases. CDR1 MNHEY and CDR2 SMNVEV come from the germline V gene (reference sequence). CDR3 length equals 14 residues. The ends lost 3 bases at V and 6 bases at J; junction bases unmatched: 4. The CDR3 sequence: CASSFQGARQPQHF. The CDR3 nucleotides read TGTGCCAGCAGTTTTCAGGGGGCCCGTCAGCCCCAGCATTTT.

The V gene is TRBV2, the J gene TRBJ2-3, with D perhaps matching TRBD1 (6 bases). This CDR3 spans 13 amino acids. Trimming removed 7 bases from V and 6 bases from J, with 14 bases in between. Germline CDR1 reads SNHLY; CDR2 reads FYNNEI. The CDR3 here is CASIPGDGDTQYF. The CDR3 DNA is TGTGCCAGCATCCCAGGGGATGGGGATACGCAGTATTTT.